This passage covers 21 T cell receptor beta chains from one sample sequenced in a study of T cell repertoires in cytomegalovirus infection. Antigens for these TCRs are unknown. Via MiXCR, TCRdb re-called the reads, giving one row per CDR3 protein. The sample yields about 120,000 distinct CDR3 sequences, 30% seen once. The specimen comprised CD8+ T cells from cultured PBMCs, sampled from culture after CMV antigen stimulation. The receptor source for this set is a human donor in good health (CMV status not recorded). Some clones in this sample may be carry-over from other donors' samples.

This clonotype was picked up a small number of times. The chain joins TRBV6-1 to TRBJ2-3; D is perhaps TRBD1 (5 bases). This CDR3 comprises 15 residues. Per the germline V gene, CDR1 is MNHNS and CDR2 is SASEGT. Trimming removed 4 bases from V and 8 bases from J, with 19 bases in between. The CDR3: CASSGIQNGQGTQYF. DNA for the CDR3: TGTGCCAGCAGTGGTATCCAAAATGGGCAGGGTACGCAGTATTTT.

V gene TRBV14 combines with J gene TRBJ2-3; 7 bases match TRBD1. Trimming removed 6 bases from V and 5 bases from J; junction bases left unmatched: 8. Germline assignment: CDR1 SGHDN and CDR2 FVKESK. This CDR3 is 14 amino acids long. The CDR3 spells CASRATGAGDTQYF. DNA of the CDR3: TGTGCCAGCAGGGCAACAGGGGCCGGAGATACGCAGTATTTT.

This clonotype was seen repeatedly, ten times or more. J is TRBJ1-2 and V is TRBV7-2; 9 bases line up with TRBD1. Germline V lookup: CDR1 SGHTA, CDR2 FQGNSA. Trimming removed 5 bases from V and 4 bases from J; junction bases left unmatched: 14. CDR3 length: 17 residues. DNA of the CDR3: TGTGCCAGCAGCCCCCTGGGAGGACAGGGGCTTGGCTATGGCTACACCTTC. Residues: CASSPLGGQGLGYGYTF.

The genes are TRBV28 and TRBJ2-7; D remains ambiguous. The CDR3 spans 14 residues. Germline loops: CDR1 MDHEN, CDR2 SYDVKM. V was pared by 7 bases and J by 1 base, with 14 bases between. The CDR3 spells CASIPGPFSYEQYF. CDR3 DNA sequence: TGTGCCAGCATCCCCGGGCCGTTTTCCTACGAGCAGTACTTC.

The sample holds many counts of this clonotype. V and J are TRBV7-9 and TRBJ1-4, with unresolved D. V gave up 5 bases and J gave up 8 bases, with 15 bases separating them. CDR3 length equals 14 residues. Germline V gene sequence: CDR1 SEHNR, CDR2 FQNEAQ (reference sequence). DNA for the CDR3: TGTGCCAGCAGCGGGAATGGTGACGCCGAAAAACTGTTTTTT. Protein: CASSGNGDAEKLFF.

This clonotype was seen only a few times. This chain uses TRBV7-4 with TRBJ1-2; D is possibly TRBD1 (5 bases). Trimming pared 5 bases from V and 3 bases from J, leaving 22 bases between. The CDR3 loop spans 17 amino acids. Germline CDR1 is SGHVT and CDR2 is SQSDAQ. The CDR3 DNA reads TGTGCCAGCAGCCCGAAGGAGGGCGTGCTAGGGGACTATGGCTACACCTTC. It specifies CASSPKEGVLGDYGYTF.

The chain joins TRBV4-3 to TRBJ1-2; 7 bases line up with TRBD1. Germline CDR1 reads LGHNA; CDR2 reads YSLEER. CDR3 length: 16 residues. V lost 0 bases, J lost 8 bases, and 12 bases stayed unmatched. The DNA of the CDR3 is TGCGCCAGCAGCCAAGATAGCCCAGAGGGGGCCCGAGGCTACACCTTC. Its translation: CASSQDSPEGARGYTF.

At least ten counts were recorded for this clonotype. The genes are TRBV7-8 and TRBJ2-1; 9 bases fit TRBD2. V trimming: 4 bases; J trimming: 10 bases; junction bases outside the gene matches: 14. Germline CDR1 reads SGHVS; CDR2 reads FQNEAQ. The CDR3 spans 16 residues. The CDR3 nucleotides read TGTGCCAGCAGCTGGTCCTCCTCTAGCGGGGTGCAAGAGCAGTTCTTC. This codes for CASSWSSSSGVQEQFF.

The table lists this clonotype with a few counts. Here the CDR3 reads CASSLGSGGPGTDTQYF. The CDR3 nucleotides read TGTGCCAGCAGCTTGGGGTCGGGGGGGCCCGGCACAGATACGCAGTATTTT. The chain recombines TRBV7-6 with TRBJ2-3, with 8 bases aligning to TRBD2. The germline gives CDR1 SGHVS, CDR2 FNYEAQ. V trimming: 3 bases; J trimming: 1 base; junction bases outside the gene matches: 9. The CDR3 is 17 amino acids.

The J gene is TRBJ2-5, the V gene TRBV7-9; 9 bases align to TRBD1. CDR1 is SEHNR and CDR2 is FQNEAQ in the germline V gene (reference sequence). CDR3 length equals 15 residues. V shed 4 bases and J 5 bases; nucleotides not matched to a gene: 8. Here the CDR3 reads CASSSQTGGGETQYF. CDR3 bases: TGTGCCAGCAGCTCGCAAACAGGGGGCGGGGAGACCCAGTACTTC.

The chain uses TRBV27 and TRBJ2-5, with 8 bases fitting TRBD1. In germline, CDR1 is MNHEY, CDR2 SMNVEV (reference sequence). Losses at the gene ends were 6 bases for V and 1 base for J; bases not matched to a gene: 25. The CDR3 sequence is 21 residues long. The CDR3 loop is CASSPLPSPVWTGSSQETQYF. CDR3 nucleotide sequence: TGTGCCAGCAGCCCGCTTCCGTCTCCCGTATGGACAGGGTCATCCCAAGAGACCCAGTACTTC.

The chain employs TRBV19 and TRBJ2-1; 7 nucleotides agree with TRBD1. The CDR3 runs to 13 residues. V lost 3 bases to trimming and J lost 7 bases; unmatched junction nucleotides: 3. The germline V gene has CDR1 LNHDA and CDR2 SQIVND (reference sequence). CDR3 DNA sequence: TGTGCCAGTAGTATTGACAGGGTGAATGAGCAGTTCTTC. It codes for CASSIDRVNEQFF.

The chain carries TRBV12-3 or TRBV12-4 and TRBJ2-3; 7 nucleotides align to TRBD1. CDR3 length: 14 amino acids. Losses at the gene ends were 5 bases for V and 0 bases for J; bases not matched to a gene: 2. CDR3 nucleotide sequence: TGTGCCAGCAGTGCGACAGGGAGCACAGATACGCAGTATTTT. This gives the protein CASSATGSTDTQYF.

This sequence joins TRBV4-2 and TRBJ2-1; D unclear. V dropped 0 bases and J dropped 7 bases, with 10 bases sitting between them. The length of the CDR3 is 14 residues. The V gene's germline CDR1 is LGHNA and CDR2 YNFKEQ. The CDR3 DNA reads TGTGCCAGCAGCCAAGATCTAGAGAGGAATGAGCAGTTCTTC. Amino acid sequence: CASSQDLERNEQFF.

This sequence joins TRBV20-1 and TRBJ1-3; no definite D call. Germline loops: CDR1 DFQATT, CDR2 SNEGSKA (reference sequence). The ends were cut back, 6 bases at V and 9 bases at J, with 24 bases in the middle. The CDR3 has 15 amino acids. In DNA form, the CDR3 reads TGCAGTGCCCAGGTCGCCCCGGAGAGCTCTGGCACCATATATTTT. Translation: CSAQVAPESSGTIYF.

V is TRBV7-2 and J is TRBJ1-2, with no clear D. Germline CDR1 reads SGHTA; CDR2 reads FQGNSA. V was pared by 1 base and J by 4 bases, with 16 bases between. There are 16 residues in the CDR3. The CDR3 here is CASSLVSGATIYGYTF. The CDR3 coding sequence is TGTGCCAGCAGCTTAGTGTCAGGAGCCACCATCTATGGCTACACCTTC. Full variable domain (rest looked up from reference TRBV7-2 and TRBJ1-2): GAGVSQSPSNKVTEKGKDVELRCDPISGHTALYWYRQSLGQGLEFLIYFQGNSAPDKSGLPSDRFSAERTGGSVSTLTIQRTQQEDSAVYLCASSLVSGATIYGYTFGSGTRLTVV.

This clonotype was seen only once. The chain couples TRBV20-1 to TRBJ2-5; the D call may be TRBD1 or TRBD2 (5 bases each). CDR1 and CDR2 (germline): DFQATT, SNEGSKA (reference sequence). This CDR3 comprises 13 residues. Deletions cut 5 bases from V and 1 base from J, with 11 bases between. The CDR3 is CSAGWGSQETQYF. In DNA, the CDR3 is TGCAGTGCTGGGTGGGGGTCCCAAGAGACCCAGTACTTC.

V usage is TRBV2 and J usage is TRBJ2-3; no reliable D call. Deletions cut 6 bases from V and 0 bases from J, with 16 bases between. The CDR3 totals 16 residues. Germline-derived CDR1 and CDR2 are SNHLY and FYNNEI. CDR3 in amino acids: CASSEPTTSSTDTQYF. The CDR3 DNA reads as TGTGCCAGCAGCGAGCCGACAACGTCTAGCACAGATACGCAGTATTTT.

This clonotype was found many times. The rearrangement joins TRBV12-3 or TRBV12-4 to TRBJ1-1; no clear D. This CDR3 region has 13 residues. The germline V and J ends were trimmed by 1 base and 0 bases, with 3 bases remaining between them. The CDR3 sequence: CASSLGVNTEAFF. CDR3 bases: TGTGCCAGCAGTTTAGGGGTGAACACTGAAGCTTTCTTT.

This clonotype was seen at least ten times. The chain links TRBV28 to TRBJ2-7; 9 bases agree with TRBD1. J gave up 3 bases and V 4 bases, and 1 base lay outside the gene matches. From germline, CDR1 is MDHEN and CDR2 SYDVKM. The CDR3 spans 13 residues. The CDR3 reads CASSSGQGYEQYF. Here the CDR3 DNA reads TGTGCCAGCAGTTCGGGACAGGGCTACGAGCAGTACTTC.

This chain links TRBV27 with TRBJ2-1; TRBD2 agrees at 10 bases. CDR1 is MNHEY, CDR2 SMNVEV, per germline (reference sequence). The V gene end was trimmed by 5 bases and the J gene end by 6 bases; junction bases not matched to a gene: 7. The CDR3 totals 15 residues. The CDR3 here is CASSILAGVFNEQFF. CDR3 in DNA: TGTGCCAGCAGTATTCTAGCGGGGGTATTCAATGAGCAGTTCTTC.